What follows is one T cell receptor beta chain and its context. Its antigen is still unknown. When the RNA was reverse transcribed, random hexamers were used with an input of roughly 0.5 to 1 ug. Multiplex PCR with immunoSEQ amplified the TCR beta CDR3 across 54 Vbeta and 13 Jbeta. Via MiXCR, TCRdb re-called the immunoSEQ multiplex PCR reads, giving one row per CDR3 protein. The data show some 170,000 distinct CDR3 sequences, 85% to 95% seen once. These data originate in a study of CD8 T cells in Susac syndrome. Study-wide background: Among the Susac syndrome patients sequenced, 5 or 6 had active disease and fewer than 10 were in remission. Patients with Susac syndrome were, at the time of blood collection, therapy-naive, maintained on corticosteroids, or maintained on intravenous immunoglobulin alone.

Whole-study results and caveats: In Susac syndrome, the CD4+ T cell repertoires did not show clonal expansion.

Looked up from germline, CDR1 is SGHTA and CDR2 is FQGNSA. CDR3 length: 16 residues. V lost 5 bases to trimming and J lost 2 bases; unmatched junction nucleotides: 4. The sample comprised CD4+ T cells from PBMCs. The V gene is TRBV7-2, the J gene TRBJ2-1, with TRBD2 matching 12 bases. This sequence was found in a human donor with Susac syndrome. CDR3: CASSMLAGGPYNEQFF. CDR3 sequence (DNA): TGTGCCAGCAGCATGCTAGCGGGAGGGCCCTACAATGAGCAGTTCTTC.